Below are 2 T cell receptor beta chains sequenced from a single sample in a study of T cell repertoires in cytomegalovirus infection. These receptors' targets are unknown. TCRdb processed the reads anew with MiXCR; each CDR3 protein has one entry. This table has 400,000 to 600,000 distinct CDR3 sequences, about two fifths appearing once. The input for sequencing was cultured PBMCs, taken from culture after CMV antigen stimulation. The receptor source for this set is a human donor in good health (CMV status not recorded). Some clones in this sample may be carry-over from other donors' samples.

The rearrangement links TRBV6-8 to TRBJ2-5, with 8 bases that match TRBD1. The CDR3 is made up of 16 amino acids. J was trimmed by 4 bases and V by 7 bases; bases with no gene match: 14. The germline gives CDR1 MNHGY, CDR2 SAAAGT. Written as DNA, the CDR3 is TGTGCCAGCACCGAACTACTAACAGGGGGAATAGAGACCCAGTACTTC. This codes for CASTELLTGGIETQYF.

The V gene is TRBV7-9, the J gene TRBJ2-2, with unresolved D. The V and J ends lost 5 bases and 6 bases respectively, with 13 bases between them. Per germline, CDR1 SEHNR and CDR2 FQNEAQ (reference sequence). The CDR3 has 14 residues. The CDR3 nucleotides read TGTGCCAGCAGCCCAAGACTCGCGTCCGGGGAGCTGTTTTTT. Residues: CASSPRLASGELFF. Full variable domain (rest looked up from reference TRBV7-9 and TRBJ2-2): DTGVSQNPRHKITKRGQNVTFRCDPISEHNRLYWYRQTLGQGPEFLTYFQNEAQLEKSRLLSDRFSAERPKGSFSTLEIQRTEQGDSAMYLCASSPRLASGELFFGEGSRLTVL.